A single sample gave rise to the 8 T cell receptor beta chains below, sequenced in a study of shared clonotypes between healthy human individuals. Only in-frame clones appear in the TCRdb table, and some are missing; sequencing was by immunoSEQ multiplex PCR. The sample yields approximately 1.5 million clones, approximately 98% seen once. The sample comprised naive CD4+ T cells sorted from blood. Described subset: CD45RA+ positively selected. These receptors all stem from a young man in good health.

The genes are TRBV28 and TRBJ2-5; TRBD1 matches at 10 bases. The CDR3 contains 17 residues. Germline trimming cut 6 bases from V and 4 bases from J; bases unmatched to any gene: 14. Germline CDR1 and CDR2: MDHEN and SYDVKM. The CDR3 nucleotides are TGTGCCAGCAGGCCGACCATCGGACAGGGGGGGTCAGAGACCCAGTACTTC. Residues: CASRPTIGQGGSETQYF.

CDR3 in amino acids: CASSLLVVTDTQYF. The CDR3 DNA reads TGTGCCAGCAGCTTACTGGTAGTGACAGATACGCAGTATTTT. V is TRBV11-2 and J is TRBJ2-3; no reliable D call. Between the trimmed V and J ends, which lost 2 bases and 3 bases, there was a span of 9 bases. Germline CDR1 and CDR2: SGHAT and FQNNGV. This CDR3 is 14 amino acids long.

Regarding this clone: Distinct nucleotide sequences in the sample also encode this CDR3. The rearrangement joins TRBV7-9 to TRBJ1-1; D uncertain. The CDR3 is made up of 14 amino acids. Germline values: CDR1 SEHNR, CDR2 FQNEAQ (reference sequence). Trimming stripped 1 base from V and 0 bases from J, with 6 bases between. CDR3 sequence reads: CASSLDPVNTEAFF. In DNA form, the CDR3 reads TGTGCCAGCAGCTTAGACCCGGTGAACACTGAAGCTTTCTTT.

The rearrangement links TRBV19 to TRBJ2-7; D might be TRBD1 (6 bases). The germline V and J ends were trimmed by 4 bases and 3 bases, with 13 bases remaining between them. This CDR3 has 14 amino acids. The germline gives CDR1 LNHDA, CDR2 SQIVND (reference sequence). In nucleotides, the CDR3 is TGTGCCAGTAGTACCGGGACACAAGTCTACGAGCAGTACTTC. Protein: CASSTGTQVYEQYF. The full variable domain, its missing parts supplied by reference TRBV19 and TRBJ2-7, is DGGITQSPKYLFRKEGQNVTLSCEQNLNHDAMYWYRQDPGQGLRLIYYSQIVNDFQKGDIAEGYSVSREKKESFPLTVTSAQKNPTAFYLCASSTGTQVYEQYFGPGTRLTVT.

This clone has a single count. The chain uses TRBV11-2 and TRBJ2-7; TRBD2 agrees at 8 bases. Germline loops: CDR1 SGHAT, CDR2 FQNNGV. The CDR3 is 15 amino acids. V was pared by 4 bases and J by 7 bases, with 12 bases of the junction left unmatched. The CDR3 here is CASSSPSGPRGEQYF. The CDR3 nucleotides are TGTGCCAGCAGCTCACCTAGCGGGCCTCGAGGGGAGCAGTACTTC.

About this clone itself: In the same sample, other DNA sequences code for this CDR3. This chain connects TRBV18 to TRBJ2-7; D tentatively fits TRBD1 or TRBD2 (5 bases each). CDR3 length equals 14 residues. Germline V gene sequence: CDR1 KGHSH, CDR2 LQKENI. V was pared by 4 bases and J by 0 bases, with 10 bases between. The CDR3, as DNA: TGTGCCAGCTCACTCACGGGACCCTCCTACGAGCAGTACTTC. It codes for CASSLTGPSYEQYF.

In its sample, this clone was seen once. The rearrangement uses TRBV10-3 and TRBJ2-2; TRBD1 agrees at 8 bases. Germline CDR1 and CDR2: ENHRY and SYGVKD. The CDR3 sequence is 15 residues long. J gave up 3 bases and V 10 bases, and 10 bases lay outside the gene matches. In DNA form, the CDR3 reads TGTGCCACAGACCCCGGACAGGGCGACACCGGGGAGCTGTTTTTT. It encodes CATDPGQGDTGELFF.

This chain connects TRBV5-1 to TRBJ1-2, with TRBD1 matching over 12 bases. The CDR3 loop spans 16 amino acids. After removal of 0 bases from V and 6 bases from J, the junction contained 6 bases not matched to a gene. From germline, CDR1 is SGHRS and CDR2 YFSETQ. The CDR3 DNA reads as TGCGCCAGCAGCTTGGACGGGACAGGGGGCTGGGATGGCTACACCTTC. This gives the protein CASSLDGTGGWDGYTF.